The rows below give T cell receptor beta chains drawn from one sample of a study of blood T cells in healthy people across ages. TCRdb itself ran the 5' RACE reads through MiXCR, one entry per CDR3 protein. Of hundreds of thousands of distinct CDR3 sequences in the sample, roughly 30% were seen once. What was sequenced was blood. Receptor source: a woman at least 80 years old in good health. The CDR3 runs from the conserved cysteine through the conserved F or W. D genes are given only for firm matches. A clone size is listed for some rows: how often the clone was seen (once, few, many), or a class if it is expanded.

CDR3: CASSEGQPPNYGYTF
DNA: TGTGCCAGCAGTGAGGGACAGCCTCCTAACTATGGCTACACCTTC
D: TRBD1
size: many
J: TRBJ1-2
V: TRBV27

CDR3: CATSREGLTYNEQFF
DNA: TGTGCCACCAGCAGAGAGGGACTGACTTACAATGAGCAGTTCTTC
D: .
size: many
J: TRBJ2-1
V: TRBV15

CDR3: CASSLEAGPTEQFF
DNA: TGTGCCAGCAGCTTAGAGGCAGGGCCGACGGAGCAGTTCTTC
D: .
size: many
J: TRBJ2-1
V: TRBV7-9

CDR3: CSADPGTGDETQYF
DNA: TGCAGTGCGGATCCGGGGACAGGGGACGAGACCCAGTACTTC
D: TRBD1
size: many
J: TRBJ2-5
V: TRBV20-1

CDR3: CATQKVYEKLFF
DNA: TGTGCCACCCAGAAGGTTTATGAAAAACTGTTTTTT
D: .
size: .
J: TRBJ1-4
V: TRBV11-3

CDR3: CNAISPTGNYGYTF
DNA: TGCAATGCTATAAGTCCGACAGGGAACTATGGCTACACCTTC
D: TRBD1
size: many
J: TRBJ1-2
V: TRBV20-1

CDR3: CSVDRGTQRGGYTF
DNA: TGCAGCGTTGACAGAGGGACGCAGCGCGGTGGCTACACCTTC
D: .
size: few
J: TRBJ1-2
V: TRBV29-1

CDR3: CASSYSSTGQGYGYTF
DNA: TGTGCCAGCAGTTACTCGAGTACAGGGCAGGGCTATGGCTACACCTTC
D: .
size: many
J: TRBJ1-2
V: TRBV6-5

CDR3: CASSIETARNSPLHF
DNA: TGTGCCAGTAGTATAGAGACGGCAAGGAATTCACCCCTCCACTTT
D: .
size: once
J: TRBJ1-6
V: TRBV19

CDR3: CASSDGLAGTDVEYF
DNA: TGTGCCAGCAGTGACGGACTAGCGGGGACAGATGTGGAATATTTT
D: TRBD2
size: .
J: TRBJ2-3
V: TRBV12-3/TRBV12-4

CDR3: CSAGTSPSYNEQFF
DNA: TGCAGTGCTGGAACTTCACCCTCCTACAATGAGCAGTTCTTC
D: .
size: many
J: TRBJ2-1
V: TRBV20-1

CDR3: CASSTSDRVLVAAEAFF
DNA: TGTGCCAGCTCAACAAGCGACAGGGTCCTGGTCGCAGCTGAAGCTTTCTTT
D: TRBD1
size: few
J: TRBJ1-1
V: TRBV18

CDR3: CASSPMGVLTDTQYF
DNA: TGTGCCAGCAGCCCAATGGGGGTTCTGACAGATACGCAGTATTTT
D: .
size: many
J: TRBJ2-3
V: TRBV7-2

CDR3: CSVGDRAGGYTF
DNA: TGCAGCGTTGGGGACAGAGCGGGGGGCTACACCTTC
D: TRBD1
size: many
J: TRBJ1-2
V: TRBV29-1

CDR3: CASTRLAGQLYEQYF
DNA: TGTGCCAGCACACGACTAGCGGGACAACTATACGAGCAGTACTTC
D: TRBD2
size: .
J: TRBJ2-7
V: TRBV6-2/TRBV6-3

CDR3: CSATGQNNQPQHF
DNA: TGCAGTGCAACGGGACAGAACAATCAGCCCCAGCATTTT
D: TRBD1
size: many
J: TRBJ1-5
V: TRBV20-1

CDR3: CASSSTTSGAPQETQYF
DNA: TGTGCCAGCAGCAGTACGACTAGCGGGGCACCCCAAGAGACCCAGTACTTC
D: TRBD2
size: .
J: TRBJ2-5
V: TRBV5-5

CDR3: CASSHRTATDTQYF
DNA: TGTGCCAGCAGCCACAGGACAGCCACAGATACGCAGTATTTT
D: .
size: many
J: TRBJ2-3
V: TRBV7-2

CDR3: CASSTTQNTEAFF
DNA: TGTGCCAGCAGTACTACACAGAACACTGAAGCTTTCTTT
D: .
size: many
J: TRBJ1-1
V: TRBV6-5

CDR3: CAVGAGLGLDTQYF
DNA: TGTGCCGTCGGCGCGGGGTTGGGGTTAGATACGCAGTATTTT
D: .
size: .
J: TRBJ2-3
V: TRBV10-3

CDR3: CATSDPMMGTEAFF
DNA: TGTGCCACCAGTGACCCAATGATGGGCACTGAAGCTTTCTTT
D: .
size: .
J: TRBJ1-1
V: TRBV24-1

CDR3: CANSFDQGSTEAFF
DNA: TGTGCCAACAGCTTCGATCAGGGATCCACTGAAGCTTTCTTT
D: .
size: .
J: TRBJ1-1
V: TRBV6-2/TRBV6-3

CDR3: CASRFLWDTAYNEQFF
DNA: TGCGCCAGCAGATTCTTGTGGGACACCGCATACAATGAGCAGTTCTTC
D: .
size: .
J: TRBJ2-1
V: TRBV4-1

CDR3: CASSFRGNGYTF
DNA: TGTGCCAGCAGTTTTAGGGGGAATGGCTACACCTTC
D: .
size: many
J: TRBJ1-2
V: TRBV12-3/TRBV12-4

CDR3: CASSPGRRLYNEQFF
DNA: TGTGCCAGCAGCCCGGGACGAAGACTTTACAATGAGCAGTTCTTC
D: .
size: many
J: TRBJ2-1
V: TRBV14

CDR3: CASSGTGLRLGEQYF
DNA: TGTGCCAGCAGTGGGACAGGGTTGAGGCTCGGTGAGCAGTACTTC
D: TRBD1
size: .
J: TRBJ2-7
V: TRBV6-1

CDR3: CASSLGTEYTGELFF
DNA: TGTGCCAGCAGCTTAGGGACAGAGTACACCGGGGAGCTGTTTTTT
D: .
size: .
J: TRBJ2-2
V: TRBV7-2

CDR3: CSARVGGPSNQPQHF
DNA: TGCAGTGCTAGAGTGGGCGGACCGAGCAATCAGCCCCAGCATTTT
D: .
size: many
J: TRBJ1-5
V: TRBV20-1

CDR3: CASRRGDSPLHF
DNA: TGTGCCAGCAGACGAGGGGATTCACCCCTCCACTTT
D: .
size: many
J: TRBJ1-6
V: TRBV12-3/TRBV12-4

CDR3: CASSLGAGWKLVAGELFF
DNA: TGTGCCAGCAGCTTAGGGGCAGGGTGGAAGTTGGTCGCCGGGGAGCTGTTTTTT
D: .
size: few
J: TRBJ2-2
V: TRBV7-2

CDR3: CASSSSGQGYNEQFF
DNA: TGTGCCAGCAGCAGCTCGGGACAGGGATACAATGAGCAGTTCTTC
D: TRBD1
size: many
J: TRBJ2-1
V: TRBV5-5

CDR3: CSAELQSAYEQYF
DNA: TGCAGTGCTGAACTCCAAAGTGCCTACGAGCAGTACTTC
D: .
size: many
J: TRBJ2-7
V: TRBV20-1

CDR3: CSARRGPQETQYF
DNA: TGCAGTGCTAGAAGGGGGCCCCAAGAGACCCAGTACTTC
D: TRBD1
size: few
J: TRBJ2-5
V: TRBV20-1

CDR3: CASSPWAPRETQYF
DNA: TGTGCCAGCAGCCCGTGGGCCCCCCGAGAGACCCAGTACTTC
D: .
size: .
J: TRBJ2-5
V: TRBV6-5

CDR3: CASSFGTTYEQYF
DNA: TGTGCCAGCAGCTTCGGAACGACCTACGAGCAGTACTTC
D: .
size: many
J: TRBJ2-7
V: TRBV7-2

CDR3: CASSFPPTGAGYTF
DNA: TGTGCCAGCAGTTTTCCCCCGACAGGGGCAGGGTACACCTTC
D: TRBD1
size: many
J: TRBJ1-2
V: TRBV28

CDR3: CAWSSSRDYGYTF
DNA: TGTGCCTGGAGTTCTTCCAGGGACTATGGCTACACCTTC
D: .
size: many
J: TRBJ1-2
V: TRBV30

CDR3: CASRESRYNEQFF
DNA: TGTGCCAGCAGGGAAAGCAGGTACAATGAGCAGTTCTTC
D: .
size: .
J: TRBJ2-1
V: TRBV25-1

CDR3: CASSGQTVNTEAFF
DNA: TGCGCCAGCAGCGGTCAGACGGTGAACACTGAAGCTTTCTTT
D: .
size: few
J: TRBJ1-1
V: TRBV5-1

CDR3: CTSSPSMNTEAFF
DNA: TGTACCAGCAGCCCTAGTATGAACACTGAAGCTTTCTTT
D: .
size: .
J: TRBJ1-1
V: TRBV7-2

CDR3: CASSMFAAYEQYF
DNA: TGTGCCAGCAGTATGTTTGCGGCCTACGAGCAGTACTTC
D: .
size: many
J: TRBJ2-7
V: TRBV6-1

CDR3: CASSPERGGPYNEQFF
DNA: TGTGCCAGCAGCCCAGAGCGGGGGGGCCCTTACAATGAGCAGTTCTTC
D: TRBD2
size: many
J: TRBJ2-1
V: TRBV9

CDR3: CASSLAGTATLYGYTF
DNA: TGCGCCAGCAGCTTGGCCGGGACAGCTACCCTCTATGGCTACACCTTC
D: TRBD1
size: many
J: TRBJ1-2
V: TRBV5-1

CDR3: CASSLTEPNTEAFF
DNA: TGTGCCAGCAGTTTGACAGAGCCGAACACTGAAGCTTTCTTT
D: .
size: .
J: TRBJ1-1
V: TRBV2

CDR3: CSAFSPDWDNEQFF
DNA: TGCAGTGCTTTCTCTCCTGACTGGGACAATGAGCAGTTCTTC
D: .
size: many
J: TRBJ2-1
V: TRBV20-1

CDR3: CASSLGGHTDTQYF
DNA: TGCGCCAGCAGCTTGGGGGGCCACACAGATACGCAGTATTTT
D: .
size: .
J: TRBJ2-3
V: TRBV5-1

CDR3: CASRPTGANEKLFF
DNA: TGTGCCAGCAGGCCGACGGGGGCGAATGAAAAACTGTTTTTT
D: .
size: .
J: TRBJ1-4
V: TRBV2

CDR3: CASSPGTAYYTF
DNA: TGTGCCAGCAGCCCGGGGACGGCTTACTACACCTTC
D: .
size: .
J: TRBJ1-2
V: TRBV7-8

CDR3: CASSEASGQGADTQYF
DNA: TGTGCCAGCAGTGAAGCGTCGGGACAGGGGGCAGATACGCAGTATTTT
D: TRBD1
size: few
J: TRBJ2-3
V: TRBV6-1

CDR3: CASRPGTPGGYTF
DNA: TGTGCCAGCCGACCGGGCACCCCGGGGGGCTACACCTTC
D: .
size: .
J: TRBJ1-2
V: TRBV27

CDR3: CASSVEGVEQFF
DNA: TGTGCCAGCAGCGTAGAGGGGGTTGAGCAGTTCTTC
D: .
size: many
J: TRBJ2-1
V: TRBV9